This is a list of T cell receptor beta chains from one sample in a study of T cell repertoires in cytomegalovirus infection. One entry per CDR3 protein results from TCRdb running MiXCR on the reads. Counted here are 200,000 to 300,000 distinct CDR3 sequences, less than 9.5% occurring once; the ten biggest clones make up over 12%. Sequenced material: PBMCs. The receptors stem from a human donor in good health (CMV status not recorded). Some clones in this sample may be carry-over from other donors' samples. CDR3s leave out the opening cysteine and the closing phenylalanine or tryptophan. A D gene is named only where the DNA matches it firmly. For some rows the clone size is stated as once, few or many, or as a class when expanded; others skip it.

d_call v_call clone_size cdr3_aa
TRBD1 TRBV25-1 many ASSEPTGQGGGEAF
TRBD1 TRBV6-2/TRBV6-3 few ASSTGLPQH
TRBD1 TRBV4-3 few ASSQHRGYGYT
NA TRBV20-1 few SARGALTSNTEAF
NA TRBV5-1 NA ASSLGADTGNTIY
NA TRBV7-2 many ASSFGHSSYEQY
TRBD1 TRBV25-1 NA ASSEFRTGDVTIY
NA TRBV20-1 NA SARGFRDNSPLH
NA TRBV5-6 NA ASSSGTPWAF
NA TRBV7-2 NA ASSGYPQETQY
NA TRBV7-8 many ASSPGRNEAF
TRBD2 TRBV28 many ASSLAGGPGDTQY
NA TRBV28 NA ASKWGLSGANVLT
NA TRBV7-9 NA ASSMDGDSPLH
TRBD2 TRBV20-1 few SIAGASGRNTGELF
NA TRBV14 many ASSQLMEGDEQF
NA TRBV5-6 many ASSFDYSGNTIY
NA TRBV28 many ASTDTTEAF
TRBD2 TRBV6-6 many ASSLEREGRDEQF
NA TRBV11-3 many ASSLRTLSSGANVLT
NA TRBV6-6 many ASTPHEPTNEKLF
NA TRBV4-1 many ASSQDLTADSYEQY
TRBD2 TRBV4-1 few ASSQDLPAGGIKNEQF
TRBD1 TRBV28 NA ASSLPGTGNQPQH
TRBD1 TRBV20-1 few SAGTGTGGETQY
NA TRBV29-1 NA SVERKRAGEQY
NA TRBV5-8 NA ASSLRGPLKLPLH
NA TRBV28 many ASSPLLGNTEAF
NA TRBV10-2 many ASSESRRTDTQY
NA TRBV19 few ATSLVKTGNQPQH
NA TRBV28 many ASSLGQGEAF
NA TRBV19 NA ASSIDFAAGYT
TRBD2 TRBV28 many ASREGGSSYEQY
TRBD2 TRBV11-2 many ASSLFLAGGEYQETQY
TRBD1 TRBV12-3/TRBV12-4 many ASSHGQVRFSYEQY
NA TRBV2 few ASSEEAATTDTQY
NA TRBV4-3 many ASSHQRGRTQY
NA TRBV7-2 many ASSLLTKANEKLF
NA TRBV7-8 many ASNSGYEQY
NA TRBV7-2 many ASSLTGPYTGELF
TRBD1 TRBV7-2 many ASSVGIGTGGYEQY